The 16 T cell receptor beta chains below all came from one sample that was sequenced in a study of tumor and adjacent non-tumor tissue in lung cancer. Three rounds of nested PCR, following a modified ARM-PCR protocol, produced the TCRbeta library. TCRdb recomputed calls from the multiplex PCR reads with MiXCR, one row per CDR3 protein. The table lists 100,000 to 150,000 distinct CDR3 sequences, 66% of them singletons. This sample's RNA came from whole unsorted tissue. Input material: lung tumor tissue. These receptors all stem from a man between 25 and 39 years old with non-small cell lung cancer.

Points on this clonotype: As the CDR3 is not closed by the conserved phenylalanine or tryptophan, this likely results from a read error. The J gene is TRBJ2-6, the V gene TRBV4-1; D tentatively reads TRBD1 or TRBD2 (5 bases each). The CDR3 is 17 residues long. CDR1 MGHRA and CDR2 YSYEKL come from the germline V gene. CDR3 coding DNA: TGTACCAGCAGCCAAATAGATGGGACCTCTGGGGCCAACGTCCTGACTATC. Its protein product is CTSSQIDGTSGANVLTI.

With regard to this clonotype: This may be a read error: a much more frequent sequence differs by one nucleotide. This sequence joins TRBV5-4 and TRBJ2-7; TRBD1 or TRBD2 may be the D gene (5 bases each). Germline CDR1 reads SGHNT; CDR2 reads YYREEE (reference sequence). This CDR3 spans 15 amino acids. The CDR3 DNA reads TGTGCCAGCAGCGCGGGCCTTAGGGGCGGCTACGAGCTGTACTTC. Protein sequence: CASSAGLRGGYELYF.

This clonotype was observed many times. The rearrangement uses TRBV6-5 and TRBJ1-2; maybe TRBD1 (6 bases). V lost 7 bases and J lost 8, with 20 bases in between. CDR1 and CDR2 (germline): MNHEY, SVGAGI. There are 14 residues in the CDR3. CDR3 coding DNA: TGTGCCAGCACCGCAGCACAGGGCGCGAGGGGCTACACCTTC. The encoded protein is CASTAAQGARGYTF.

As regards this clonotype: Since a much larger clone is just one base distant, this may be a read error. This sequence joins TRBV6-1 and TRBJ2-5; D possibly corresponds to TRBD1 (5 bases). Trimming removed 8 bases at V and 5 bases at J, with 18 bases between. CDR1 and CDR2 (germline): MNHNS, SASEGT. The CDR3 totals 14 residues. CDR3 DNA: TGTGCCAGCCAACCCAGTAGGGGCCTGGAGACCCAGTACTTC. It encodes CASQPSRGLETQYF.

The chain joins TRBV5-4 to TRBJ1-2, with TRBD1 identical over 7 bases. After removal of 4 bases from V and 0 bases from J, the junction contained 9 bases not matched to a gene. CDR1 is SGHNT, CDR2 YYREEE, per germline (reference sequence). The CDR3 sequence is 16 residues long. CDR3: CASSETGKHANYGYTF. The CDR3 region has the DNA TGTGCCAGCAGCGAGACAGGGAAGCATGCTAACTATGGCTACACCTTC.

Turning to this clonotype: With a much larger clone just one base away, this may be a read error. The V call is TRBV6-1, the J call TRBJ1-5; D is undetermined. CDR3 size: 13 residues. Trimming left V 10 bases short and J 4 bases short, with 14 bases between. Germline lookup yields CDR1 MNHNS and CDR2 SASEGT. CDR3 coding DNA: TGTGCCATCACTGTGTCTCCAAATCAGCCCCAGCATTTT. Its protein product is CAITVSPNQPQHF.

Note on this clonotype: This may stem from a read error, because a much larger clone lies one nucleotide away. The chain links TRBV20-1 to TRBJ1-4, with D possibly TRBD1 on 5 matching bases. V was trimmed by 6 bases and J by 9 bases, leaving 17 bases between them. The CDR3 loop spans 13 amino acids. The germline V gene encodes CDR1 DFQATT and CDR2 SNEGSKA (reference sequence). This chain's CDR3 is CSAPGPRHKKLFF. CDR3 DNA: TGCAGTGCCCCGGGGCCCCGGCATAAAAAACTGTTTTTT.

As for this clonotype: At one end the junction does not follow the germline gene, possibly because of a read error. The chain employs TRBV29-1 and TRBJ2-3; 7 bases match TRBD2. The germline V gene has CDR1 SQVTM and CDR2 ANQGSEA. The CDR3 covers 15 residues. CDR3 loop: CSVGPELASIDTQYF. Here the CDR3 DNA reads TGCAGCGTTGGACCGGAACTAGCGAGCATAGATACGCAGTATTTT.

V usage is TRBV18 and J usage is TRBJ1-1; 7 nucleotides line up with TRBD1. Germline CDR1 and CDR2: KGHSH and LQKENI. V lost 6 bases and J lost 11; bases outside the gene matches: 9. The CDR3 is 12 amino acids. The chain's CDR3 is CASSLQGDWAFF. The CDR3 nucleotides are TGTGCCAGCTCTCTCCAGGGGGATTGGGCTTTCTTT.

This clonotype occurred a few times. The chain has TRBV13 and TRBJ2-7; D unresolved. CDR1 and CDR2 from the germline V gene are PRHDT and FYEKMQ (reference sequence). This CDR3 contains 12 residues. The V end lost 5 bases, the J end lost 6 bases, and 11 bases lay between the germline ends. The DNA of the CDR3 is TGTGCCAGCAGCACTCGTGGGTCCGAGCAGTACTTC. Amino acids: CASSTRGSEQYF.

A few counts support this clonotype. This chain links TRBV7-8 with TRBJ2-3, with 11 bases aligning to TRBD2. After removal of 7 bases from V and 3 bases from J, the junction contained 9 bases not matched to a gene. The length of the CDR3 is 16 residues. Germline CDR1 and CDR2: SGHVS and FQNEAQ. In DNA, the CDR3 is TGTGCCAGCACTATTAGCGGGGGGGCCGGGACAGATACGCAGTATTTT. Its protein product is CASTISGGAGTDTQYF.

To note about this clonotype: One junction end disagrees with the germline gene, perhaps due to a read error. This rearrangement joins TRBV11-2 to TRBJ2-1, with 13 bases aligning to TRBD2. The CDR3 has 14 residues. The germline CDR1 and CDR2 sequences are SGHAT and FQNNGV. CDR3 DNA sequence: TGTCCCAGCAGCCCCGGACTAGCGGGAGATGAGCAGTTATTC. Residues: CPSSPGLAGDEQLF.

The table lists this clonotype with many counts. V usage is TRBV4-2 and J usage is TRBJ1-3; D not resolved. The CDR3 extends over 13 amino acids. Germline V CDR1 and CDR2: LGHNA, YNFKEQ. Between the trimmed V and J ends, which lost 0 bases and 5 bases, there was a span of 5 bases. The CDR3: CASSQDYRNTIYF. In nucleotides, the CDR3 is TGTGCCAGCAGCCAAGATTATAGAAACACCATATATTTT.

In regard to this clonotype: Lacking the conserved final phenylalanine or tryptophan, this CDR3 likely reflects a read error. In DNA form, the CDR3 reads TGTGCCATCTGTGGACAGTTCTCTGGAAACACCATATATATT. This sequence encodes CAICGQFSGNTIYI. The rearrangement joins TRBV10-3 to TRBJ1-3, with D tentatively TRBD1 (6 bases). The CDR3 has 14 residues. The germline CDR1 and CDR2 sequences are ENHRY and SYGVKD. Deletions cut 8 bases from V and 0 bases from J, with 11 bases between.

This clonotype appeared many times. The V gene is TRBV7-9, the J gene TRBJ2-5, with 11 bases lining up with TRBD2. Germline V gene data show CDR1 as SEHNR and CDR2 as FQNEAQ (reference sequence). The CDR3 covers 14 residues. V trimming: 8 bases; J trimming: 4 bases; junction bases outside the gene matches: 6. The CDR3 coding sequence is TGTGCCAGCGCCGGGACTAGCGGCCGAGAGACCCAGTACTTC. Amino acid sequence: CASAGTSGRETQYF.

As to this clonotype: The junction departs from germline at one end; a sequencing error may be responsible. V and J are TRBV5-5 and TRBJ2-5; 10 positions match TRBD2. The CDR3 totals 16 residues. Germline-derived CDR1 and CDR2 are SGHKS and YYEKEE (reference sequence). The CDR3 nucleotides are TGTGCCAGCAGCCGCCGCGGGACTAGCGACCAAGAGACCCAGTATTTC. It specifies CASSRRGTSDQETQYF.